The 18 T cell receptor beta chains given below trace back to one sample, sequenced in a study of blood T cell repertoires in COVID-19. Using immunoSEQ multiplex PCR, the repertoire was profiled, and TCRdb retains in-frame clones only, with some absent. The sample includes approximately 150,000 clones, 75% to 90% seen only once; the top ten take roughly 5%. Specimen: PBMCs or T cells enriched from blood (not recorded which). All receptors come from a man between 65 and 79 years old who had been exposed to COVID-19.

The DNA for the CDR3 is TGTGCCAGCAGCCTGCAACTGGGGGCCTCCTACGAGCAGTACTTC. It yields the protein CASSLQLGASYEQYF. The chain recombines TRBV5-8 with TRBJ2-7; perhaps TRBD1 as D (6 bases). V was pared by 4 bases and J by 0 bases, with 14 bases between. Germline assignment: CDR1 SGHTS and CDR2 YDEGEE. This CDR3 is built from 15 residues.

The J gene is TRBJ1-3, the V gene TRBV5-1, with D unresolved. The germline V gene encodes CDR1 SGHRS and CDR2 YFSETQ. Trimming stripped 3 bases from V and 0 bases from J, with 10 bases between. CDR3 length equals 15 residues. Here the CDR3 DNA reads TGCGCCAGCAGCTATGGCAGCGCCTCTGGAAACACCATATATTTT. This sequence encodes CASSYGSASGNTIYF.

The V gene is TRBV3-1 (or the pseudogene TRBV3-2), the J gene TRBJ2-2; possibly TRBD1 for D (6 bases). CDR3 length: 19 amino acids. Germline-derived CDR1 and CDR2 are LGHDT and YNNKEL (reference sequence). The V end lost 0 bases, the J end lost 0 bases, and 17 bases lay between the germline ends. DNA of the CDR3: TGTGCCAGCAGCCAAGACAGAGGGGAGACAGGACCGAACACCGGGGAGCTGTTTTTT. It yields the protein CASSQDRGETGPNTGELFF.

The gene calls are TRBV2 and TRBJ1-2; no clear D gene. The CDR3 has 13 residues. Trimming shortened V by 4 bases and J by 5 bases, and 11 bases separated the two germline ends. Germline V gene sequence: CDR1 SNHLY, CDR2 FYNNEI. CDR3 in DNA: TGTGCCAGCAGTGGGGCCAGTAGTTATGGCTACACCTTC. This sequence encodes CASSGASSYGYTF.

This clone was counted between two and nine times. The chain links TRBV18 to TRBJ1-3; D perhaps matches TRBD1 (6 bases). The V and J ends lost 2 bases and 2 bases respectively, with 13 bases between them. The germline V gene has CDR1 KGHSH and CDR2 LQKENI. The CDR3 contains 16 residues. The CDR3 DNA reads as TGTGCCAGCTCACCATTTCGGGACATGGCTGGAAACACCATATATTTT. Protein: CASSPFRDMAGNTIYF. Combining the CDR3 with reference TRBV18 and TRBJ1-3 gives the whole variable domain NAGVMQNPRHLVRRRGQEARLRCSPMKGHSHVYWYRQLPEEGLKFMVYLQKENIIDESGMPKERFSAEFPKEGPSILRIQQVVRGDSAAYFCASSPFRDMAGNTIYFGEGSWLTVV.

V usage is TRBV19 and J usage is TRBJ2-5; possible D gene TRBD2, 6 bases. From germline, CDR1 is LNHDA and CDR2 SQIVND (reference sequence). There are 14 residues in the CDR3. Trimming cost V 5 bases and J 4 bases, with 14 bases left between them. The CDR3 loop is CASSPGLSRETQYF. The CDR3 DNA reads TGTGCCAGTAGTCCGGGACTCTCGAGAGAGACCCAGTACTTC.

This sequence joins TRBV6-5 and TRBJ2-3; 7 nucleotides line up with TRBD1. J was trimmed by 2 bases and V by 8 bases; bases with no gene match: 10. Looked up from germline, CDR1 is MNHEY and CDR2 is SVGAGI. This CDR3 has 15 amino acids. The CDR3 region has the DNA TGTGCCAGCGGGGAGTCGACAGGGTACACAGATACGCAGTATTTT. It translates to CASGESTGYTDTQYF.

The rearrangement links TRBV2 to TRBJ1-4; D unresolved. CDR3 length equals 15 residues. CDR1 is SNHLY and CDR2 is FYNNEI in the germline V gene. With 6 bases removed from V and 8 bases from J, the gap between germline ends came to 19 bases. The CDR3 here is CASRGVGIGLEKLFF. The CDR3 DNA sequence: TGTGCCAGCAGGGGTGTAGGCATCGGGTTGGAAAAACTGTTTTTT.

CDR3 sequence reads: CASIGTRGAYF. In DNA, the CDR3 is TGTGCCAGTATCGGTACCCGCGGGGCGTACTTC. This rearrangement joins TRBV19 to TRBJ2-7; the D gene is possibly TRBD2 (6 bases). CDR3 length: 11 residues. V was cut by 7 bases and J by 12 bases, with 16 bases left in between. Germline CDR1 and CDR2: LNHDA and SQIVND (reference sequence). Full variable domain (missing parts from reference TRBV19 and TRBJ2-7): DGGITQSPKYLFRKEGQNVTLSCEQNLNHDAMYWYRQDPGQGLRLIYYSQIVNDFQKGDIAEGYSVSREKKESFPLTVTSAQKNPTAFYLCASIGTRGAYFGPGTRLTVT.

The chain recombines TRBV20-1 with TRBJ1-3; TRBD1 aligns across 8 bases. The CDR3 contains 21 residues. Germline V gene lookup returns CDR1 DFQATT and CDR2 SNEGSKA (reference sequence). The ends lost 3 bases at V and 0 bases at J; junction bases unmatched: 22. The CDR3 DNA sequence: TGCAGTGCTAGTAATACAGGGGGTTTACTCGATCGACTCGGCTCTGGAAACACCATATATTTT. It encodes CSASNTGGLLDRLGSGNTIYF.

This CDR3 reads CASSLAREETQYF. CDR3 bases: TGTGCCAGCAGCTTGGCCAGGGAAGAGACCCAGTACTTC. The chain is built from TRBV5-5 and TRBJ2-5; tentatively, D is TRBD1 (5 bases). The ends were cut back, 0 bases at V and 3 bases at J, with 6 bases in the middle. The CDR3 extends over 13 amino acids. Per the germline V gene, CDR1 is SGHKS and CDR2 is YYEKEE (reference sequence).

The rearrangement uses TRBV3-1 (or the pseudogene TRBV3-2) and TRBJ2-1; 7 bases are a match to TRBD2. The V segment lost 0 bases and the J segment 4 bases; nucleotides outside the gene matches: 6. Germline lookup yields CDR1 LGHDT and CDR2 YNNKEL (reference sequence). The CDR3 spans 16 residues. CDR3 sequence reads: CASSQERGLKYNEQFF. As DNA, the CDR3 is TGTGCCAGCAGCCAAGAAAGGGGACTAAAATACAATGAGCAGTTCTTC.

The chain employs TRBV5-3 and TRBJ2-7, with 7 bases aligning to TRBD1. TRBV5-3 is an ORF, and what it does is uncertain. The CDR3 contains 14 residues. V shed 2 bases, J shed 6 bases, and the junction held 8 bases outside the gene matches. CDR3 in DNA: TGTGCCAGAAGCTTTTTGACAGGGTTGTCCGAGCAGTACTTC. Translated, it gives CARSFLTGLSEQYF.

The chain uses TRBV27 and TRBJ2-7; D possibly corresponds to TRBD2 (5 bases). Trimming left V 7 bases short and J 4 bases short, with 23 bases between. In germline, CDR1 is MNHEY, CDR2 SMNVEV (reference sequence). The CDR3 spans 16 residues. Here the CDR3 DNA reads TGTGCCAGCACTTCCCTTTTAGGGAGTGGGGAATACGAGCAGTACTTC. Residues: CASTSLLGSGEYEQYF.

This clone was seen only a few times. The CDR3 is CASSSSQGARTGELFF. CDR3 nucleotides: TGTGCCAGCAGTTCGTCCCAGGGGGCAAGGACCGGGGAGCTGTTTTTT. The chain combines TRBV28 with TRBJ2-2; 8 bases are shared with TRBD1. This CDR3 spans 16 amino acids. V lost 4 bases, J lost 5 bases, and 9 bases stayed unmatched. Germline V gives CDR1 MDHEN, CDR2 SYDVKM.

The J gene is TRBJ1-1, the V gene TRBV28, with TRBD1 matching over 9 bases. This CDR3 comprises 14 residues. Germline V lookup: CDR1 MDHEN, CDR2 SYDVKM. J was trimmed by 5 bases and V by 5 bases; bases with no gene match: 6. In nucleotides, the CDR3 is TGTGCCAGCAGTACAGGGGGCGCGAGAACTGAAGCTTTCTTT. It specifies CASSTGGARTEAFF.

Only a few counts were recorded for this clone. This chain connects TRBV5-8 to TRBJ2-1, with D hard to call. The germline V and J ends were trimmed by 4 bases and 13 bases, with 12 bases remaining between them. CDR1 and CDR2 (germline): SGHTS, YDEGEE. The CDR3 covers 11 residues. The CDR3 protein is CASSPDFPQFF. The DNA of the CDR3 is TGTGCCAGCAGCCCAGATTTTCCCCAGTTCTTC.

The V and J genes are TRBV7-9 and TRBJ2-7, with a tentative D call TRBD2 (6 bases). This CDR3 comprises 14 residues. The germline V and J ends were trimmed by 5 bases and 0 bases, with 11 bases remaining between them. The germline V gene encodes CDR1 SEHNR and CDR2 FQNEAQ (reference sequence). The DNA for the CDR3 is TGTGCCAGCAGCATCGGGGACTCCTCCTACGAGCAGTACTTC. Protein product: CASSIGDSSYEQYF.